Following are 28 T cell receptor beta chains from one sample sequenced in a study of shared clonotypes between healthy human individuals. Data came from immunoSEQ multiplex PCR; TCRdb stores just in-frame clones and leaves some out. The table has under 1 million clones, over 90% seen once. Naive CD8 cells comprised CD45RO-negative, CCR7-positively selected cells, excluding terminally differentiated effector memory CD45RA+ cells. The sequenced material came from naive CD8+ T cells sorted from blood. These receptors came from a man between 25 and 39 years old in good health.

The chain couples TRBV14 to TRBJ2-3, with D possibly matching TRBD1 (6 bases). The ends were cut back, 2 bases at V and 2 bases at J, with 11 bases in the middle. Germline CDR1 reads SGHDN; CDR2 reads FVKESK. The CDR3 totals 15 residues. The CDR3, as DNA: TGTGCCAGCAGCCAAAGGGGGTTCTACACAGATACGCAGTATTTT. This gives the protein CASSQRGFYTDTQYF.

Only one count was recorded for this clone. The rearrangement uses TRBV18 and TRBJ2-2; D ambiguous. CDR3 size: 16 residues. V lost 6 bases and J lost 6, with 20 bases in between. Germline V gives CDR1 KGHSH, CDR2 LQKENI. CDR3 bases: TGTGCCAGCTCCCCAGAGGCTAGAGGTCCCCCCGGGGAGCTGTTTTTT. It yields the protein CASSPEARGPPGELFF.

The J gene is TRBJ2-5, the V gene TRBV28; perhaps TRBD2 as D (6 bases). Trimming stripped 6 bases from V and 3 bases from J, with 11 bases between. Germline V lookup: CDR1 MDHEN, CDR2 SYDVKM. There are 13 residues in the CDR3. CDR3 coding DNA: TGTGCCAGCAGCAACCGGGGGAAAGAGACCCAGTACTTC. It is translated as CASSNRGKETQYF.

The chain couples TRBV5-1 to TRBJ1-5; 12 positions agree with TRBD1. Germline V gene data show CDR1 as SGHRS and CDR2 as YFSETQ. Trimming removed 2 bases from V and 6 bases from J; junction bases left unmatched: 12. The CDR3 sequence is 18 residues long. DNA of the CDR3: TGCGCCAGCAGCTTTAATAGTGGGGACAGGGGGCCGATTCAGCCCCAGCATTTT. It codes for CASSFNSGDRGPIQPQHF.

The V gene is TRBV27, the J gene TRBJ2-1; TRBD2 matches at 13 bases. Germline V CDR1 and CDR2: MNHEY, SMNVEV (reference sequence). There are 15 residues in the CDR3. The V and J ends lost 6 bases and 6 bases, in that order; junction bases with no gene match: 5. The CDR3 sequence is CASSRTSGSFNEQFF. The CDR3, as DNA: TGTGCCAGCAGCCGGACTAGCGGGAGTTTCAATGAGCAGTTCTTC.

The chain employs TRBV28 and TRBJ2-7, with TRBD2 identical over 7 bases. The CDR3 consists of 14 residues. Trimming took 2 bases from V and 2 from J; bases not matched to a gene: 3. CDR1 is MDHEN, CDR2 SYDVKM, per germline. Here the CDR3 reads CASSLLADTYEQYF. Here the CDR3 DNA reads TGTGCCAGCAGTTTACTAGCGGACACCTACGAGCAGTACTTC.

This clone appeared once. This sequence joins TRBV5-1 and TRBJ2-3, with D uncertain. The CDR3 is made up of 14 amino acids. Germline V CDR1 and CDR2: SGHRS, YFSETQ. The ends were cut back, 2 bases at V and 0 bases at J, with 7 bases in the middle. CDR3 protein: CASSFEPSTDTQYF. The CDR3, as DNA: TGCGCCAGCAGCTTCGAACCTAGCACAGATACGCAGTATTTT.

The V call is TRBV7-9, the J call TRBJ2-5; either TRBD1 or TRBD2 may fit D (5 bases each). There are 13 residues in the CDR3. Per the germline V gene, CDR1 is SEHNR and CDR2 is FQNEAQ (reference sequence). V shed 4 bases and J shed 4 bases, with 10 bases lying between them. The CDR3 nucleotides read TGTGCCAGCAGCTCGACGGGGCGAGAGACCCAGTACTTC. Its translation is CASSSTGRETQYF.

In its sample, this clone was seen once. V gene TRBV5-1 combines with J gene TRBJ2-1, with 11 positions matching TRBD2. Losses at the gene ends were 5 bases for V and 5 bases for J; bases not matched to a gene: 6. The CDR3 has 15 residues. Germline CDR1 and CDR2: SGHRS and YFSETQ. The CDR3 sequence is CASSSGTSGNNEQFF. DNA for the CDR3: TGCGCCAGCAGTTCCGGGACTAGCGGAAACAATGAGCAGTTCTTC.

CDR3 DNA sequence: TGTGCCAGTAGTCGGACAGGGGTAATTTCCTACGAGCAGTACTTC. It specifies CASSRTGVISYEQYF. The chain uses TRBV19 and TRBJ2-7, with 9 nucleotides matching TRBD1. The CDR3 is 15 residues long. CDR1 and CDR2 (germline): LNHDA, SQIVND (reference sequence). Trimming at V came to 5 bases and at J to 1 base, leaving 6 bases not matched to a gene.

This rearrangement joins TRBV6-5 to TRBJ2-1, with TRBD1 matching 7 bases. The CDR3 is made up of 16 amino acids. Looked up from germline, CDR1 is MNHEY and CDR2 is SVGAGI. Trimming removed 4 bases from V and 6 bases from J; junction bases left unmatched: 12. Written as DNA, the CDR3 is TGTGCCAGCAGTTTCACGCCGGGACAGAGGTCCAATGAGCAGTTCTTC. As protein: CASSFTPGQRSNEQFF.

J is TRBJ2-7 and V is TRBV28, with unresolved D. The CDR3 is made up of 13 amino acids. Germline values: CDR1 MDHEN, CDR2 SYDVKM. V dropped 2 bases and J dropped 1 base, with 6 bases sitting between them. CDR3 DNA: TGTGCCAGCAGTTTAAAGAGTTCCTACGAGCAGTACTTC. Protein: CASSLKSSYEQYF.

This chain links TRBV20-1 with TRBJ2-7; D is unclear. Germline CDR1 DFQATT, CDR2 SNEGSKA (reference sequence). This CDR3 region has 10 residues. V was trimmed by 5 bases and J by 3 bases, leaving 5 bases between them. The CDR3 spells CSADDYEQYF. Here the CDR3 DNA reads TGCAGTGCTGACGACTACGAGCAGTACTTC.

The rearrangement uses TRBV7-9 and TRBJ1-1; 7 bases fit TRBD1. Germline CDR1 and CDR2: SEHNR and FQNEAQ (reference sequence). The CDR3 loop spans 17 amino acids. V dropped 5 bases and J dropped 1; count of bases not matched to a gene: 13. As DNA, the CDR3 is TGTGCCAGCAGCCCGCCTAGCGTTGGGACAGAGAACACTGAAGCTTTCTTT. This codes for CASSPPSVGTENTEAFF.

The rearrangement joins TRBV27 to TRBJ2-5, with 10 bases that match TRBD2. The CDR3 covers 15 residues. CDR1 is MNHEY and CDR2 is SMNVEV in the germline V gene (reference sequence). V gave up 6 bases and J gave up 3 bases; unmatched junction bases: 7. The CDR3 nucleotides are TGTGCCAGCAGCAAAGGGACTAGCGAAAAAGAGACCCAGTACTTC. This codes for CASSKGTSEKETQYF.

V usage is TRBV19 and J usage is TRBJ1-5; D not resolved. The CDR3 spans 15 residues. CDR1 LNHDA and CDR2 SQIVND come from the germline V gene (reference sequence). The V and J ends lost 2 bases and 4 bases respectively, with 12 bases between them. The CDR3 reads CASSILGRANQPQHF. CDR3 DNA sequence: TGTGCCAGTAGTATACTGGGCAGAGCTAATCAGCCCCAGCATTTT.

The V gene is TRBV11-2, the J gene TRBJ2-3; 7 nucleotides match TRBD2. Looked up from germline, CDR1 is SGHAT and CDR2 is FQNNGV. This CDR3 contains 17 residues. V was pared by 0 bases and J by 0 bases, with 6 bases of the junction left unmatched. The CDR3 sequence is CASSLDPLADSTDTQYF. CDR3 DNA sequence: TGTGCCAGCAGCTTAGATCCCCTAGCGGACAGCACAGATACGCAGTATTTT.

The chain uses TRBV2 and TRBJ2-3; D call uncertain. Trimming removed 3 bases at V and 0 bases at J, with 4 bases between. The CDR3 has 13 residues. The germline V gene has CDR1 SNHLY and CDR2 FYNNEI. CDR3 region: CASSDPSTDTQYF. CDR3 nucleotides: TGTGCCAGCAGTGATCCTAGCACAGATACGCAGTATTTT.

The V call is TRBV6-6, the J call TRBJ2-7; D could derive from TRBD1 or TRBD2 (7 bases each). V was trimmed by 3 bases and J by 2 bases, leaving 11 bases between them. The V gene's germline CDR1 is MNHNY and CDR2 SVGAGI (reference sequence). The CDR3 covers 14 residues. The CDR3 sequence: CASSYQGGAYEQYF. CDR3 nucleotide sequence: TGTGCCAGCAGTTATCAGGGGGGGGCCTACGAGCAGTACTTC.

In regard to this clone: The sample has other DNA sequences that encode this CDR3 too. The chain recombines TRBV5-4 with TRBJ2-1, with no clear D. The CDR3 loop spans 12 amino acids. V dropped 0 bases and J dropped 7 bases, with 5 bases sitting between them. CDR1 is SGHNT, CDR2 YYREEE, per germline (reference sequence). The CDR3 reads CASSLGGNEQFF. Here the CDR3 DNA reads TGTGCCAGCAGCTTGGGGGGTAATGAGCAGTTCTTC.

V usage is TRBV11-2 and J usage is TRBJ1-1; D possibly corresponds to TRBD1 (6 bases). Germline CDR1 is SGHAT and CDR2 is FQNNGV. V was trimmed by 5 bases and J by 1 base, leaving 14 bases between them. CDR3 size: 15 residues. The DNA of the CDR3 is TGTGCCAGCAGCCACCCCGTACAGGGGAACACTGAAGCTTTCTTT. Amino acid sequence: CASSHPVQGNTEAFF.

The chain joins TRBV10-3 to TRBJ2-1, with D possibly matching TRBD1 (6 bases). Deletions cut 7 bases from V and 3 bases from J, with 19 bases between. The CDR3 sequence is 16 residues long. Germline assignment: CDR1 ENHRY and CDR2 SYGVKD. CDR3 protein: CAITPRGGTNYNEQFF. The CDR3 nucleotides are TGTGCCATCACCCCAAGAGGGGGAACCAACTACAATGAGCAGTTCTTC.

The chain uses TRBV11-2 and TRBJ2-6; D is uncertain. With 2 bases removed from V and 0 bases from J, the gap between germline ends came to 11 bases. The germline V gene has CDR1 SGHAT and CDR2 FQNNGV. The CDR3 runs 17 residues. CDR3 nucleotides: TGTGCCAGCAGCTTATTAGCCTGGGCCTCTGGGGCCAACGTCCTGACTTTC. Protein sequence: CASSLLAWASGANVLTF.

V is TRBV7-9 and J is TRBJ2-7; D is unclear. CDR3 length: 14 amino acids. Germline CDR1 SEHNR, CDR2 FQNEAQ (reference sequence). V lost 9 bases, J lost 6 bases, and 21 bases lay in between. In DNA form, the CDR3 reads TGTGCCAGTTCCTTTAAGGGCAGGTCAGGCGAGCAGTACTTC. Its protein is CASSFKGRSGEQYF.

This clone was counted a few times. The identical CDR3 is also encoded by other nucleotide sequences in the sample. This chain joins TRBV7-9 and TRBJ2-7; possible D gene TRBD2, 6 bases. The CDR3 spans 13 residues. V lost 4 bases and J lost 3, with 10 bases in between. The germline CDR1 and CDR2 sequences are SEHNR and FQNEAQ (reference sequence). CDR3 sequence: CASSSSGGYEQYF. The CDR3 region has the DNA TGTGCCAGCAGCTCCTCCGGGGGCTACGAGCAGTACTTC.

This clone was observed a handful of times. This sequence joins TRBV27 and TRBJ1-2; no clear D gene. The CDR3 totals 13 residues. CDR1 and CDR2 (germline): MNHEY, SMNVEV (reference sequence). Deletions cut 5 bases from V and 8 bases from J, with 15 bases between. The chain's CDR3 is CASSLTPVRGYTF. The DNA of the CDR3 is TGTGCCAGCAGTCTCACCCCGGTAAGGGGCTACACCTTC.

The rearrangement links TRBV28 to TRBJ2-7; D is possibly TRBD1 (6 bases). CDR1 is MDHEN and CDR2 is SYDVKM in the germline V gene. The V gene lost 5 bases and the J gene lost 6 bases, with 17 bases spanning the gap. This CDR3 is built from 14 residues. The CDR3 coding sequence is TGTGCCAGCAGTGGGTCTGGCAGGGGCTTCGAGCAGTACTTC. It translates to CASSGSGRGFEQYF.

The chain recombines TRBV5-6 with TRBJ2-1; TRBD2 aligns across 7 bases. The V gene's germline CDR1 is SGHDT and CDR2 YYEEEE. V shed 0 bases, J shed 5 bases, and the junction held 8 bases outside the gene matches. The CDR3 covers 16 residues. CDR3 sequence: CASSLARLAVHNEQFF. The CDR3 region has the DNA TGTGCCAGCAGCTTGGCCCGCCTAGCGGTCCACAATGAGCAGTTCTTC.